This entry concerns a single T cell receptor (beta chain). Its antigen remains unidentified. This sample is part of a study of T cells in tumors after PD-1 blockade. Study context: Blood samples averaged 113,528 templates (range 24,679-257,772) and over 35,000 unique clonotypes.

Findings and caveats of the study: Around 37% of tumor TCR clonotypes were also found in blood.

With 3 bases clipped from V and 5 bases from J, the junction kept 3 bases outside the gene matches. This CDR3 is built from 15 residues. Germline CDR1 reads MNHEY; CDR2 reads SVGAGI. The assay was immunoSEQ multiplex PCR, and TCRdb's table has in-frame clones only and misses some. The top ten hold approximately 4.5% of the sample, which has approximately 63,000 clones, approximately 79% seen once. The sample was PBMCs, taken after anti-PD-1 treatment. This chain links TRBV6-5 with TRBJ1-6; 8 bases align to TRBD1. The TCR comes from a human donor with basal cell carcinoma. The CDR3 DNA sequence: TGTGCCAGCAGTTATGGGGACAGGAATAATTCACCCCTCCACTTT. This encodes CASSYGDRNNSPLHF.